The next 10 T cell receptor beta chains were all read from a single sample in a study of shared clonotypes between healthy human individuals. Assay: immunoSEQ multiplex PCR; the TCRdb copy retains only in-frame clones and omits some. The sample records a few million clones, roughly 95% being singletons. Sequenced input: naive CD4+ T cells sorted from blood. The sample's subset: CD45RA+ positively selected. The receptors stem from a man aged 18 to 29 in good health.

The chain couples TRBV11-3 to TRBJ2-1; D is undetermined. This CDR3 spans 13 amino acids. Germline V gene sequence: CDR1 SGHNT, CDR2 YENEEA. Trimming removed 1 base from V and 9 bases from J, with 10 bases in between. The CDR3 loop is CASSLVPSTEQFF. CDR3 sequence (DNA): TGTGCCAGCAGCTTAGTCCCGAGCACTGAGCAGTTCTTC. Full variable domain (missing parts from reference TRBV11-3 and TRBJ2-1): EAGVVQSPRYKIIEKKQPVAFWCNPISGHNTLYWYLQNLGQGPELLIRYENEEAVDDSQLPKDRFSAERLKGVDSTLKIQPAELGDSAVYLCASSLVPSTEQFFGPGTRLTVL.

For this clone: At the DNA level, this CDR3 is encoded by other sequences in the same sample as well. In nucleotides, the CDR3 is TGTGCCAGCAGCTCCTCGGGGCTTGAGCAGTTCTTC. Translated, it gives CASSSSGLEQFF. The V call is TRBV7-2, the J call TRBJ2-1; D is tentatively TRBD1 or TRBD2 (5 bases each). Per the germline V gene, CDR1 is SGHTA and CDR2 is FQGNSA. The CDR3 runs to 12 residues. V gave up 4 bases and J gave up 9 bases, with 10 bases separating them.

V and J are TRBV4-1 and TRBJ1-1; 10 nucleotides align to TRBD1. With V trimmed by 3 bases and J by 4 bases, 5 bases remained unmatched. Germline CDR1 MGHRA, CDR2 YSYEKL. This CDR3 is built from 15 residues. The CDR3 loop is CASSQGTGAGTEAFF. CDR3 sequence (DNA): TGCGCCAGCAGCCAGGGGACAGGGGCGGGCACTGAAGCTTTCTTT.

This chain connects TRBV18 to TRBJ2-1, with D tentatively TRBD1 or TRBD2 (6 bases each). This CDR3 spans 17 amino acids. Germline V CDR1 and CDR2: KGHSH, LQKENI. The V end lost 2 bases, the J end lost 0 bases, and 14 bases lay between the germline ends. In nucleotides, the CDR3 is TGTGCCAGCTCACCAACCCCCCGGGGGCCCTCCTACAATGAGCAGTTCTTC. Protein sequence: CASSPTPRGPSYNEQFF.

The genes are TRBV10-3 and TRBJ1-2, with D perhaps matching TRBD1 (6 bases). Trimming cost V 6 bases and J 8 bases, with 16 bases left between them. From germline, CDR1 is ENHRY and CDR2 SYGVKD. The CDR3 loop spans 13 amino acids. In DNA, the CDR3 is TGTGCCATCAGCTTGGACAGCTTAGAGGGCTACACCTTC. As protein: CAISLDSLEGYTF.

The chain combines TRBV6-5 with TRBJ1-2, with 10 nucleotides matching TRBD1. Unmatched junction bases numbered 10, after V lost 7 bases and J lost 8 bases. Germline CDR1 reads MNHEY; CDR2 reads SVGAGI. The CDR3 has 14 residues. The CDR3, as DNA: TGTGCCAGCACCCGCGACAGGGGGCGCGGGGGCTACACCTTC. Translated, it gives CASTRDRGRGGYTF.

J is TRBJ2-7 and V is TRBV6-1; maybe TRBD1 (5 bases). V lost 11 bases, J lost 6 bases, and 14 bases lay in between. Germline V gene sequence: CDR1 MNHNS, CDR2 SASEGT. The CDR3 sequence is 11 residues long. This chain's CDR3 is CARAPTVEQYF. DNA of the CDR3: TGTGCCCGCGCTCCGACAGTCGAGCAGTACTTC.

The J gene is TRBJ2-2, the V gene TRBV19, with no clear D. V shed 10 bases and J shed 6 bases, with 15 bases lying between them. Per the germline V gene, CDR1 is LNHDA and CDR2 is SQIVND (reference sequence). The CDR3 length is 13 residues. The CDR3 DNA reads as TGTGCCATACCCCCCGCACAGTCCGGGGAGCTGTTTTTT. This translates into CAIPPAQSGELFF.

The gene calls are TRBV2 and TRBJ2-5, with D unclear. Germline values: CDR1 SNHLY, CDR2 FYNNEI. Trimming shortened V by 6 bases and J by 5 bases, and 10 bases separated the two germline ends. The CDR3 sequence is 12 residues long. CDR3 nucleotide sequence: TGTGCCAGCAGAGAGGCCGGGGAGACCCAGTACTTC. Its translation is CASREAGETQYF.

This clone was recorded once. The CDR3 is CASSYNFRVGETQYF. CDR3 coding DNA: TGTGCCAGCAGTTACAACTTCCGGGTGGGGGAGACCCAGTACTTC. The chain recombines TRBV6-5 with TRBJ2-5; D call uncertain. The CDR3 contains 15 residues. Trimming stripped 2 bases from V and 5 bases from J, with 15 bases between. The germline V gene encodes CDR1 MNHEY and CDR2 SVGAGI.